These T cell receptor beta chains were read from a single sample in a study of cytomegalovirus exposure and HLA in healthy donors. Sequencing used immunoSEQ multiplex PCR; TCRdb keeps in-frame clones, though not all of them. The sample lists fewer than 350,000 clones, roughly 90% occurring once. The material sequenced was PBMCs. All receptors derive from a young woman in good health and CMV-seronegative. Both conserved end residues are part of each CDR3.

v_call: TRBV2
j_call: TRBJ2-7
cdr3_aa: CASSWGASGTYEQYF

v_call: TRBV6-5
j_call: TRBJ1-2
cdr3_aa: CATVPRTGGYGYTF

v_call: TRBV5-1
j_call: TRBJ2-3
cdr3_aa: CASSPGQGLRTDTQYF

v_call: TRBV5-1
j_call: TRBJ2-5
cdr3_aa: CASSLAGLGARTQYF

v_call: TRBV28
j_call: TRBJ1-2
cdr3_aa: CASSFGVDRGRSGYTF

v_call: TRBV25-1
j_call: TRBJ2-3
cdr3_aa: CASTGLAGEGASTDTQYF

v_call: TRBV2
j_call: TRBJ2-5
cdr3_aa: CASSDDRIQETQYF

v_call: TRBV7-2
j_call: TRBJ2-1
cdr3_aa: CASSGGQGRYEQFF

v_call: TRBV2
j_call: TRBJ2-7
cdr3_aa: CASIPSDSYEQYF

v_call: TRBV9
j_call: TRBJ2-7
cdr3_aa: CASSVTSGYSYEQYF

v_call: TRBV28
j_call: TRBJ1-2
cdr3_aa: CASSWDRSFYGYTF

v_call: TRBV4-1
j_call: TRBJ2-3
cdr3_aa: CASSHLDRRKVRDTDTQYF

v_call: TRBV27
j_call: TRBJ2-7
cdr3_aa: CASSLPDRLYEQYF

v_call: TRBV2
j_call: TRBJ2-2
cdr3_aa: CASSEAQWGAGELFF

v_call: TRBV28
j_call: TRBJ1-2
cdr3_aa: CASSFRGGYTF

v_call: TRBV5-1
j_call: TRBJ1-6
cdr3_aa: CASSAPGQGGSPLHF

v_call: TRBV10-1
j_call: TRBJ2-7
cdr3_aa: CASSESGGEQYF

v_call: TRBV13
j_call: TRBJ2-7
cdr3_aa: CASSLLQRDYEQYF

v_call: TRBV19
j_call: TRBJ2-7
cdr3_aa: CASSIVSDYEQYF

v_call: TRBV7-8
j_call: TRBJ2-1
cdr3_aa: CASSLGLARGREQFF

v_call: TRBV19
j_call: TRBJ2-1
cdr3_aa: CATGGRVAAGNEQFF

v_call: TRBV10-3
j_call: TRBJ2-7
cdr3_aa: CAISGGGRENIKYEQYF

v_call: TRBV28
j_call: TRBJ2-7
cdr3_aa: CASSLRGGSYEQYF

v_call: TRBV7-2
j_call: TRBJ2-5
cdr3_aa: CASSRTSGRKTQYF

v_call: TRBV10-3
j_call: TRBJ1-2
cdr3_aa: CAIRPRQGVNYGYTF

v_call: TRBV4-3
j_call: TRBJ2-5
cdr3_aa: CASSQGPGQETQYF